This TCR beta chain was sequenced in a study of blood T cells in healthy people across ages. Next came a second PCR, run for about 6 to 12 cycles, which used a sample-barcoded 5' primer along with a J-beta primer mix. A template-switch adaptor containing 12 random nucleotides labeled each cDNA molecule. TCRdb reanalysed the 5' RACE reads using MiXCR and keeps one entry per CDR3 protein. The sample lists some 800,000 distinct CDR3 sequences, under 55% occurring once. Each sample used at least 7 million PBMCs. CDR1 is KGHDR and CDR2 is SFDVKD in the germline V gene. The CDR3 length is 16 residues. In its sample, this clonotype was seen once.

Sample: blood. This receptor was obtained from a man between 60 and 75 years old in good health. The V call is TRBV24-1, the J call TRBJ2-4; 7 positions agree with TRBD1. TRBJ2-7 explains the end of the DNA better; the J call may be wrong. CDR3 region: CATRGPDRVSSYEQYF. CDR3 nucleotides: TGTGCCACCAGGGGTCCTGACAGGGTCAGCTCCTACGAGCAGTACTTC.